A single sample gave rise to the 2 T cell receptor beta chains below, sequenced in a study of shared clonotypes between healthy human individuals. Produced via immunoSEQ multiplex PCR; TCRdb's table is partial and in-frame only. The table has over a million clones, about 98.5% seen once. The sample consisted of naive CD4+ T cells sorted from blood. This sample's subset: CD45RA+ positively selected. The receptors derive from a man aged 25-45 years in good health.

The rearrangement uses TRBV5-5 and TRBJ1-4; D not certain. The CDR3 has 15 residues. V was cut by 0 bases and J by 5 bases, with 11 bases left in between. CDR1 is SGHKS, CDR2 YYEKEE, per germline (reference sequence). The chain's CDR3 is CASSLVAVGNEKLFF. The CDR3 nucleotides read TGTGCCAGCAGCTTGGTGGCCGTCGGGAATGAAAAACTGTTTTTT.

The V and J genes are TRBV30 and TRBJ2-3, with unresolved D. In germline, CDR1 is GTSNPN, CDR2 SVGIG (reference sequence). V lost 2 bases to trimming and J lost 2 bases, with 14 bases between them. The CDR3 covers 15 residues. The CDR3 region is CAWSRTKRYTDTQYF. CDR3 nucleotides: TGTGCCTGGAGTCGAACGAAGCGTTACACAGATACGCAGTATTTT.